Following are 28 T cell receptor beta chains from one sample sequenced in a study of cytotoxic CD8 clonotypes in ibrutinib-treated CLL. The protocol was immunoSEQ multiplex PCR, while the TCRdb copy is restricted to in-frame clones and leaves out a portion. The data contain approximately 33,000 clones, approximately 70% of them singletons. Specimen: PBMCs, collected before ibrutinib treatment. The receptors originated from a human donor with chronic lymphocytic leukemia.

The chain uses TRBV28 and TRBJ2-7, with TRBD1 matching 7 bases. This CDR3 is 14 amino acids long. Germline V lookup: CDR1 MDHEN, CDR2 SYDVKM. With 6 bases clipped from V and 2 bases from J, the junction kept 7 bases outside the gene matches. The CDR3 spells CASSLYRGPYEQYF. DNA of the CDR3: TGTGCCAGCAGCCTGTACAGGGGTCCCTACGAGCAGTACTTC.

This clone has just a few counts. This chain uses TRBV18 with TRBJ1-5; D is ambiguous. Trimming cost V 2 bases and J 0 bases, with 2 bases left between them. The germline V gene encodes CDR1 KGHSH and CDR2 LQKENI. There are 13 residues in the CDR3. Here the CDR3 reads CASSPDSNQPQHF. The CDR3 DNA reads as TGTGCCAGCTCACCAGATAGCAATCAGCCCCAGCATTTT.

V and J are TRBV27 and TRBJ1-6, with TRBD1 identical over 7 bases. Trimming took 5 bases from V and 7 from J; bases not matched to a gene: 8. This CDR3 spans 15 amino acids. The germline V gene encodes CDR1 MNHEY and CDR2 SMNVEV (reference sequence). Here the CDR3 reads CASSPRDRENSPLHF. The CDR3 DNA follows: TGTGCCAGCAGTCCCAGGGACAGAGAAAATTCACCCCTCCACTTT.

The chain joins TRBV7-2 to TRBJ2-3, with 8 bases lining up with TRBD2. CDR1 is SGHTA, CDR2 FQGNSA, per germline. V dropped 5 bases and J dropped 2; count of bases not matched to a gene: 6. This CDR3 region has 15 residues. CDR3 loop: CASSRAGGATDTQYF. The CDR3 nucleotides read TGTGCCAGCAGCCGCGCGGGGGGTGCCACAGATACGCAGTATTTT.

The rearrangement uses TRBV6-5 and TRBJ2-7; D not certain. Trimming removed 0 bases from V and 5 bases from J, with 8 bases in between. The CDR3 is 13 residues long. Looked up from germline, CDR1 is MNHEY and CDR2 is SVGAGI. CDR3 loop: CASSYSNSHEQYF. The CDR3 bases are TGTGCCAGCAGTTACTCCAACAGCCACGAGCAGTACTTC.

The chain employs TRBV28 and TRBJ2-7; either TRBD1 or TRBD2 may fit D (5 bases each). Per the germline V gene, CDR1 is MDHEN and CDR2 is SYDVKM. CDR3 size: 16 residues. Trimming stripped 5 bases from V and 6 bases from J, with 23 bases between. Written as DNA, the CDR3 is TGTGCCAGCAGTCTGGTTCACGGCACTACGAGGGGCGAGCAGTACTTC. This codes for CASSLVHGTTRGEQYF. Based on the CDR3 plus reference TRBV28 and TRBJ2-7, the full variable domain is DVKVTQSSRYLVKRTGEKVFLECVQDMDHENMFWYRQDPGLGLRLIYFSYDVKMKEKGDIPEGYSVSREKKERFSLILESASTNQTSMYLCASSLVHGTTRGEQYFGPGTRLTVT.

This clone was counted a single time. The V call is TRBV29-1, the J call TRBJ2-7, with D maybe TRBD1 (6 bases). From germline, CDR1 is SQVTM and CDR2 ANQGSEA. The V and J ends lost 4 bases and 5 bases respectively, with 15 bases between them. This CDR3 is built from 13 residues. CDR3 bases: TGCAGCGTTGTTGGGACATTGTCCCACGAGCAGTACTTC. Its protein is CSVVGTLSHEQYF.

The chain joins TRBV4-1 to TRBJ2-7, with D uncertain. Between the trimmed V and J ends, which lost 3 bases and 2 bases, there was a span of 11 bases. The CDR3 consists of 14 residues. CDR1 and CDR2 (germline): MGHRA, YSYEKL. The DNA for the CDR3 is TGCGCCAGCAGCCACCCGACACGAACCTACGAGCAGTACTTC. Residues: CASSHPTRTYEQYF.

The chain couples TRBV19 to TRBJ2-2; D tentatively fits TRBD1 or TRBD2 (5 bases each). This CDR3 is built from 14 residues. Trimming removed 6 bases from V and 3 bases from J, with 11 bases in between. Germline values: CDR1 LNHDA, CDR2 SQIVND (reference sequence). For the CDR3, the DNA is TGTGCCAGTAGGAGGGACCGCGACACCGGGGAGCTGTTTTTT. It encodes CASRRDRDTGELFF. The complete variable domain, with remaining parts taken from reference TRBV19 and TRBJ2-2, reads DGGITQSPKYLFRKEGQNVTLSCEQNLNHDAMYWYRQDPGQGLRLIYYSQIVNDFQKGDIAEGYSVSREKKESFPLTVTSAQKNPTAFYLCASRRDRDTGELFFGEGSRLTVL.

The chain has TRBV9 and TRBJ1-2; D is uncertain. V was clipped by 2 bases and J by 5 bases, with 7 bases between them. The length of the CDR3 is 12 residues. Germline lookup yields CDR1 SGDLS and CDR2 YYNGEE. CDR3 sequence (DNA): TGTGCCAGCAGCGTTTCGGAGTATGGCTACACCTTC. Residues: CASSVSEYGYTF.

This chain links TRBV6-5 with TRBJ1-2; D is possibly TRBD1 (5 bases). V shed 4 bases and J shed 8 bases, with 8 bases lying between them. This CDR3 comprises 11 residues. Germline loops: CDR1 MNHEY, CDR2 SVGAGI. This CDR3 is CASSFGGGYTF. The CDR3 DNA reads TGTGCCAGCAGTTTTGGGGGAGGCTACACCTTC.

The chain has TRBV14 and TRBJ1-3; the D gene is possibly TRBD1 (5 bases). V was pared by 4 bases and J by 3 bases, with 13 bases between. Germline V gives CDR1 SGHDN, CDR2 FVKESK. The CDR3 has 15 residues. CDR3 residues: CASSLGGYGGNTIYF. Written as DNA, the CDR3 is TGTGCCAGCAGCCTCGGGGGGTACGGTGGAAACACCATATATTTT.

The rearrangement links TRBV28 to TRBJ2-3, with D possibly matching TRBD2 (7 bases). CDR1 and CDR2 from the germline V gene are MDHEN and SYDVKM. Deletions cut 6 bases from V and 4 bases from J, with 17 bases between. CDR3 length equals 15 residues. The CDR3 loop is CASSQGQGRADTQYF. The CDR3 coding sequence is TGTGCCAGCAGCCAAGGGCAGGGGAGGGCAGATACGCAGTATTTT.

The chain couples TRBV5-6 to TRBJ1-4, with 7 bases aligning to TRBD1. Germline V lookup: CDR1 SGHDT, CDR2 YYEEEE. The CDR3 spans 14 residues. J gave up 3 bases and V 4 bases, and 3 bases lay outside the gene matches. The chain's CDR3 is CASSGGTANEKLFF. As DNA, the CDR3 is TGTGCCAGCAGCGGTGGGACAGCTAATGAAAAACTGTTTTTT.

This rearrangement joins TRBV28 to TRBJ2-2, with 13 nucleotides matching TRBD2. The CDR3 loop spans 19 amino acids. Looked up from germline, CDR1 is MDHEN and CDR2 is SYDVKM. Trimming removed 2 bases from V and 1 base from J; junction bases left unmatched: 7. CDR3 nucleotide sequence: TGTGCCAGCAGTTTAATGTCGACTAGCGGGGGGAAGAACACCGGGGAGCTGTTTTTT. Encoded protein: CASSLMSTSGGKNTGELFF.

The chain couples TRBV7-9 to TRBJ2-3, with 9 bases lining up with TRBD1. CDR1 SEHNR and CDR2 FQNEAQ come from the germline V gene (reference sequence). The trim removed 2 bases at V and 2 bases at J, leaving 5 bases unmatched. The CDR3 has 16 residues. The CDR3 DNA is TGTGCCAGCAGCTTAAGCTGGGACAGGGCCACAGATACGCAGTATTTT. Its translation is CASSLSWDRATDTQYF. The whole variable domain, filled in from reference TRBV7-9 and TRBJ2-3, reads DTGVSQNPRHKITKRGQNVTFRCDPISEHNRLYWYRQTLGQGPEFLTYFQNEAQLEKSRLLSDRFSAERPKGSFSTLEIQRTEQGDSAMYLCASSLSWDRATDTQYFGPGTRLTVL.

The rearrangement uses TRBV6-5 and TRBJ2-2, with D possibly TRBD1 on 5 matching bases. The CDR3 is made up of 15 amino acids. V lost 0 bases to trimming and J lost 0 bases, with 5 bases between them. Germline assignment: CDR1 MNHEY and CDR2 SVGAGI. CDR3 sequence (DNA): TGTGCCAGCAGTTACTCGGGGCCGAACACCGGGGAGCTGTTTTTT. This codes for CASSYSGPNTGELFF.

The V gene is TRBV4-1, the J gene TRBJ2-7; D is perhaps TRBD1 (6 bases). The V and J ends lost 0 bases and 12 bases respectively, with 15 bases between them. Germline V lookup: CDR1 MGHRA, CDR2 YSYEKL. The length of the CDR3 is 13 residues. The CDR3 region has the DNA TGCGCCAGCAGCCAAGATCGTACAGGGTGGCGGTACTTC. Its protein is CASSQDRTGWRYF.

The V gene is TRBV27, the J gene TRBJ1-1; D unresolved. CDR1 is MNHEY, CDR2 SMNVEV, per germline (reference sequence). The CDR3 spans 13 residues. Trimming cost V 6 bases and J 5 bases, with 13 bases left between them. CDR3 amino acids: CASSLQIRTEAFF. CDR3 coding DNA: TGTGCCAGCAGCCTCCAGATTAGGACTGAAGCTTTCTTT.

This chain joins TRBV5-6 and TRBJ1-1, with TRBD1 matching 8 bases. CDR1 and CDR2 from the germline V gene are SGHDT and YYEEEE. V was pared by 2 bases and J by 1 base, with 1 base of the junction left unmatched. The CDR3 loop spans 14 amino acids. CDR3 residues: CASSFGQGNTEAFF. In DNA, the CDR3 is TGTGCCAGCAGCTTTGGACAGGGGAACACTGAAGCTTTCTTT.

The J gene is TRBJ1-4, the V gene TRBV6-5; D remains unclear. This CDR3 contains 15 residues. V was pared by 8 bases and J by 5 bases, with 18 bases between. Germline V CDR1 and CDR2: MNHEY, SVGAGI. The DNA of the CDR3 is TGTGCCAGCCTTTCGCGGGGTACGGCGAATGAAAAACTGTTTTTT. It translates to CASLSRGTANEKLFF.

The gene calls are TRBV6-5 and TRBJ1-4; possibly TRBD1 for D (6 bases). The CDR3 extends over 15 amino acids. CDR1 and CDR2 (germline): MNHEY, SVGAGI. The germline V and J ends were trimmed by 3 bases and 5 bases, with 13 bases remaining between them. The CDR3 region has the DNA TGTGCCAGCAGTTATTGGGGGGGCAAAAATGAAAAACTGTTTTTT. Protein sequence: CASSYWGGKNEKLFF.

This clone was seen only a few times. The rearrangement joins TRBV2 to TRBJ1-5; D gene ambiguous. The length of the CDR3 is 14 residues. Per the germline V gene, CDR1 is SNHLY and CDR2 is FYNNEI. The germline V and J ends were trimmed by 5 bases and 1 base, with 9 bases remaining between them. The CDR3 DNA is TGTGCCAGCAGTTATAGTTGGAGCAATCAGCCCCAGCATTTT. Translating gives CASSYSWSNQPQHF.

In its sample, this clone was seen a few times. The V gene is TRBV2, the J gene TRBJ2-1; D is ambiguous. In germline, CDR1 is SNHLY, CDR2 FYNNEI. This CDR3 region has 11 residues. Trimming pared 11 bases from V and 4 bases from J, leaving 9 bases between. For the CDR3, the DNA is TGTGCCGGGCTGATATACAATGAGCAGTTCTTC. Its translation is CAGLIYNEQFF.

The rearrangement joins TRBV6-5 to TRBJ2-7; a weak D match, TRBD1 (5 bases). Per the germline V gene, CDR1 is MNHEY and CDR2 is SVGAGI. V was cut by 0 bases and J by 5 bases, with 14 bases left in between. This CDR3 is 15 amino acids long. The CDR3 DNA reads TGTGCCAGCAGTTACTCGATGGCAGGGTACGACGAGCAGTACTTC. Amino acids: CASSYSMAGYDEQYF.

J is TRBJ2-7 and V is TRBV10-3; TRBD1 matches at 8 bases. V shed 8 bases, J shed 2 bases, and the junction held 8 bases outside the gene matches. The CDR3 covers 14 residues. CDR1 is ENHRY, CDR2 SYGVKD, per germline. The CDR3 DNA reads TGTGCCATCCGAGGGGACAGGCCCACCTACGAGCAGTACTTC. Protein product: CAIRGDRPTYEQYF.

The chain couples TRBV2 to TRBJ2-5; TRBD1 matches at 9 bases. Germline-derived CDR1 and CDR2 are SNHLY and FYNNEI. This CDR3 is built from 15 residues. J lost 2 bases, V lost 3 bases, and 4 bases had no gene match. DNA of the CDR3: TGTGCCAGCAGTGAGGGGACAGGGTTTCAAGAGACCCAGTACTTC. Amino acid sequence: CASSEGTGFQETQYF.

On this clone: Other DNA sequences in this specimen translate into the identical CDR3. V gene TRBV29-1 combines with J gene TRBJ2-7; the D gene is possibly TRBD1 (8 bases). Trimming stripped 6 bases from V and 4 bases from J, with 13 bases between. The CDR3 spans 12 residues. CDR1 is SQVTM, CDR2 ANQGSEA, per germline. In nucleotides, the CDR3 is TGCAGCGTCCACAGGGGGGGTTACGAGCAGTACTTC. Translating it yields CSVHRGGYEQYF.